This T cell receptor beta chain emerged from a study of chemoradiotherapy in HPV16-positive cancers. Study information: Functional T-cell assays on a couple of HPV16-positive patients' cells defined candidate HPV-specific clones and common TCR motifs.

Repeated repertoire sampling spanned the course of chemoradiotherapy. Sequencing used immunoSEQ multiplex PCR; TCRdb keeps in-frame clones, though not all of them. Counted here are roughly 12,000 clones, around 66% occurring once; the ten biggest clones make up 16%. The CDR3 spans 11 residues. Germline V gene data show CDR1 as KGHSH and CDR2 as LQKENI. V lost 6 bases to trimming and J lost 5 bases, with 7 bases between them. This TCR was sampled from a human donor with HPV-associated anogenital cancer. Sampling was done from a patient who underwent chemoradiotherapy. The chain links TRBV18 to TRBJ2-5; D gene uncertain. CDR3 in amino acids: CASSDVETQYF. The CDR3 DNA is TGTGCCAGCTCGGATGTGGAGACCCAGTACTTC.